One and the same sample provided the 28 T cell receptor beta chains below, sequenced in a study of cytomegalovirus exposure and HLA in healthy donors. This PCR relied on a set of 60 Vbeta primers and 13 Jbeta primers. Measured with immunoSEQ multiplex PCR; TCRdb has only the in-frame clones, and not every one. This sample has over 100,000 clones, with about 70% found just once. Sequencing input: PBMCs. These receptors were obtained from a male donor in good health and CMV-seronegative.

The V gene is TRBV7-8, the J gene TRBJ2-3; D is perhaps TRBD2 (5 bases). This CDR3 contains 14 residues. The V and J ends lost 5 bases and 1 base respectively, with 10 bases between them. CDR1 SGHVS and CDR2 FQNEAQ come from the germline V gene. CDR3 in amino acids: CASSPGLGTDTQYF. DNA of the CDR3: TGTGCCAGCAGCCCCGGACTTGGCACAGATACGCAGTATTTT.

The J gene is TRBJ2-7, the V gene TRBV19; 7 bases line up with TRBD1. The CDR3 has 15 amino acids. Germline values: CDR1 LNHDA, CDR2 SQIVND (reference sequence). V gave up 4 bases and J gave up 5 bases; unmatched junction bases: 11. CDR3 protein: CASSTAGRGNDEQYF. CDR3 in DNA: TGTGCCAGTAGTACCGCGGGCAGGGGGAACGACGAGCAGTACTTC.

The rearrangement uses TRBV7-2 and TRBJ2-2; D may be TRBD1 (5 bases). V was shortened by 2 bases and J by 4 bases, with 11 bases between the two germline ends. This CDR3 region has 15 residues. The germline gives CDR1 SGHTA, CDR2 FQGNSA. The CDR3 bases are TGTGCCAGCAGCTTATGGGCAAGGGGCACCGGGGAGCTGTTTTTT. Translating gives CASSLWARGTGELFF.

This clone has just a few counts. The V and J genes are TRBV27 and TRBJ2-7, with D possibly matching TRBD2 (5 bases). CDR3 length: 15 amino acids. CDR1 and CDR2 from the germline V gene are MNHEY and SMNVEV (reference sequence). V was clipped by 6 bases and J by 0 bases, with 15 bases between them. This chain's CDR3 is CASSRHRDTSYEQYF. The CDR3 nucleotides are TGTGCCAGCAGCCGCCACCGGGATACCTCCTACGAGCAGTACTTC.

The chain employs TRBV9 and TRBJ2-1; 8 bases fit TRBD2. There are 14 residues in the CDR3. The V segment lost 3 bases and the J segment 9 bases; nucleotides outside the gene matches: 8. Germline CDR1 is SGDLS and CDR2 is YYNGEE. Here the CDR3 DNA reads TGTGCCAGCAGCGGACATCGGGGGGGCACTGAGCAGTTCTTC. This encodes CASSGHRGGTEQFF.

In its sample, this clone was seen once. The rearrangement links TRBV5-3 to TRBJ1-2, with D tentatively TRBD1 (6 bases). TRBV5-3 has ORF status, its function being uncertain. CDR3 size: 13 residues. The ends were cut back, 4 bases at V and 8 bases at J, with 15 bases in the middle. The CDR3 is CARSITGFYGYTF. The CDR3 region has the DNA TGTGCCAGAAGCATTACAGGGTTTTACGGCTACACCTTC.

The gene calls are TRBV9 and TRBJ2-7, with D possibly TRBD2 on 7 matching bases. In germline, CDR1 is SGDLS, CDR2 YYNGEE. The CDR3 extends over 14 amino acids. V was cut by 4 bases and J by 4 bases, with 15 bases left in between. The CDR3 nucleotides are TGTGCCAGCAGCCCGCGGGGGCTGGGGTACGAGCAGTACTTC. Its protein is CASSPRGLGYEQYF.

V and J are TRBV6-6 and TRBJ2-2; possibly TRBD2 for D (5 bases). Trimming took off 6 bases at V and 11 bases at J, with 16 bases between the two ends. This CDR3 spans 13 amino acids. Germline V lookup: CDR1 MNHNY, CDR2 SVGAGI (reference sequence). The CDR3 region is CASRVGLPGELFF. The CDR3 DNA is TGTGCCAGCAGGGTCGGCCTACCGGGAGAGCTGTTTTTT.

The chain recombines TRBV4-3 with TRBJ2-7; possible D gene TRBD1, 6 bases. Trimming took 6 bases from V and 2 from J, leaving 11 bases between them. This CDR3 is built from 13 residues. Germline V lookup: CDR1 LGHNA, CDR2 YSLEER. For the CDR3, the DNA is TGCGCCAGCAGTGACAGGAATACCTACGAGCAGTACTTC. Amino acid sequence: CASSDRNTYEQYF.

V gene TRBV5-1 combines with J gene TRBJ2-5, with D maybe TRBD1 (6 bases). The V gene lost 0 bases and the J gene lost 1 base, with 19 bases spanning the gap. This CDR3 has 18 residues. Germline lookup yields CDR1 SGHRS and CDR2 YFSETQ. The CDR3 coding sequence is TGCGCCAGCAGCTTGGGTCCCTACAGGGCTCTCTCCCAAGAGACCCAGTACTTC. Its translation is CASSLGPYRALSQETQYF.

This clone was observed a few times. This chain connects TRBV6-5 to TRBJ2-2; 7 bases align to TRBD2. The J segment lost 7 bases and the V segment lost 2 bases, leaving 7 bases of the junction unmatched. There are 15 residues in the CDR3. CDR1 and CDR2 (germline): MNHEY, SVGAGI. The CDR3 bases are TGTGCCAGCAGTTACCAACGGGGGGTAGGCGGGGAGCTGTTTTTT. It encodes CASSYQRGVGGELFF.

The chain recombines TRBV19 with TRBJ2-1; 13 positions agree with TRBD2. The CDR3 spans 15 residues. CDR1 and CDR2 (germline): LNHDA, SQIVND (reference sequence). The V gene end was trimmed by 6 bases and the J gene end by 6 bases; junction bases not matched to a gene: 5. This CDR3 reads CASSLTSGGFNEQFF. Written as DNA, the CDR3 is TGTGCCAGTAGCCTGACTAGCGGGGGGTTCAATGAGCAGTTCTTC.

The V gene is TRBV30, the J gene TRBJ2-1, with 10 bases identical to TRBD2. V lost 0 bases to trimming and J lost 2 bases; unmatched junction nucleotides: 7. The CDR3 consists of 17 residues. CDR1 is GTSNPN, CDR2 SVGIG, per germline (reference sequence). This CDR3 is CAWSVGGAGGAYNEQFF. CDR3 coding DNA: TGTGCCTGGAGTGTAGGGGGAGCGGGGGGGGCCTACAATGAGCAGTTCTTC.

Concerning this clone itself: As the CDR3 is not closed by the conserved phenylalanine or tryptophan, this likely results from a read error. This chain links TRBV15 with TRBJ1-2; possible D gene TRBD1, 5 bases. Trimming pared 0 bases from V and 8 bases from J, leaving 13 bases between. The CDR3 spans 14 residues. Germline V gene sequence: CDR1 LNHNV, CDR2 YYDKDF (reference sequence). As DNA, the CDR3 is TGTGCCACCAGCAGAGAATCCTCCCGACAGGGCTACACCCTC. It specifies CATSRESSRQGYTL.

This clone has only a few counts. The chain employs TRBV7-8 and TRBJ1-2, with 9 nucleotides matching TRBD1. V gave up 5 bases and J gave up 4 bases; unmatched junction bases: 23. Germline CDR1 and CDR2: SGHVS and FQNEAQ. The CDR3 contains 20 residues. The CDR3, as DNA: TGTGCCAGCAGCAATACTGCTCGTGGGACAGGGCGAGGTTTACCCTATGGCTACACCTTC. Translation gives CASSNTARGTGRGLPYGYTF.

The CDR3 nucleotides are TGTGCCAGCAGCCAAAGACATGTGGTCGAGCAGTACTTC. This translates into CASSQRHVVEQYF. The J gene is TRBJ2-7, the V gene TRBV5-4; D ambiguous. Germline lookup yields CDR1 SGHNT and CDR2 YYREEE (reference sequence). This CDR3 spans 13 amino acids. The ends were cut back, 4 bases at V and 6 bases at J, with 14 bases in the middle.

The gene calls are TRBV4-2 and TRBJ2-3; D not resolved. With 1 base removed from V and 0 bases from J, the gap between germline ends came to 5 bases. This CDR3 region has 14 residues. In germline, CDR1 is LGHNA, CDR2 YNFKEQ. The CDR3 sequence: CASSQVPSTDTQYF. As DNA, the CDR3 is TGTGCCAGCAGCCAAGTTCCTAGCACAGATACGCAGTATTTT.

The genes are TRBV9 and TRBJ1-6, with no clear D. The V gene lost 3 bases and the J gene lost 9 bases, with 7 bases spanning the gap. The CDR3 sequence is 12 residues long. CDR1 is SGDLS and CDR2 is YYNGEE in the germline V gene. The CDR3 sequence: CASSGAGSPLHF. In DNA form, the CDR3 reads TGTGCCAGCAGCGGGGCGGGTTCACCCCTCCACTTT.

This chain uses TRBV9 with TRBJ1-6; weak D call: TRBD1 (5 bases). The CDR3 covers 17 residues. V was cut by 1 base and J by 10 bases, with 21 bases left in between. Germline assignment: CDR1 SGDLS and CDR2 YYNGEE. The CDR3 coding sequence is TGTGCCAGCAGCGTAAACCCTCGTCAGGGAAGGGGATCACCCCTCCACTTT. Protein: CASSVNPRQGRGSPLHF.

The genes are TRBV4-3 and TRBJ2-5; D ambiguous. TRBJ2-7 matches the DNA end more closely, so the J call is doubtful. Germline V gene data show CDR1 as LGHNA and CDR2 as YSLEER. The CDR3 spans 14 residues. CDR3 nucleotide sequence: TGCGCCAGCAGCCAAGAATTAGGAAACTACGAGCAGTACTTC. This sequence encodes CASSQELGNYEQYF.

The chain joins TRBV27 to TRBJ1-5; 8 bases are shared with TRBD1. Germline V lookup: CDR1 MNHEY, CDR2 SMNVEV (reference sequence). The V segment lost 6 bases and the J segment 0 bases; nucleotides outside the gene matches: 13. This CDR3 has 18 residues. The CDR3 protein is CASSQRTGSFLSNQPQHF. The CDR3 coding sequence is TGTGCCAGCAGCCAAAGGACAGGGTCGTTCCTTAGCAATCAGCCCCAGCATTTT.

This clone was seen a single time. The chain combines TRBV27 with TRBJ1-6, with 10 bases aligning to TRBD1. J was trimmed by 9 bases and V by 4 bases; bases with no gene match: 9. Germline V gives CDR1 MNHEY, CDR2 SMNVEV (reference sequence). The CDR3 contains 16 residues. CDR3 DNA sequence: TGTGCCAGCAGTTCTCCGGGACAGGGGAGAAGTTCACCCCTCCACTTT. This sequence encodes CASSSPGQGRSSPLHF.

This sequence joins TRBV27 and TRBJ2-2, with 10 bases matching TRBD1. Germline CDR1 is MNHEY and CDR2 is SMNVEV (reference sequence). The CDR3 contains 16 residues. Unmatched junction bases numbered 10, after V lost 5 bases and J lost 7 bases. CDR3 in amino acids: CASSVRGQGNVGELFF. The DNA for the CDR3 is TGTGCCAGCAGTGTCAGGGGACAGGGGAACGTCGGGGAGCTGTTTTTT.

J is TRBJ1-5 and V is TRBV28, with D hard to call. This CDR3 comprises 16 residues. V lost 4 bases, J lost 2 bases, and 15 bases lay in between. Germline CDR1 reads MDHEN; CDR2 reads SYDVKM. The CDR3 sequence is CASSSDTGSGNQPQHF. The CDR3 DNA reads TGTGCCAGCAGTTCCGATACGGGTTCGGGCAATCAGCCCCAGCATTTT.

This clone was seen a handful of times. The chain couples TRBV15 to TRBJ2-7; the match to TRBD1 covers 7 bases. Germline V CDR1 and CDR2: LNHNV, YYDKDF (reference sequence). This CDR3 is built from 15 residues. V was pared by 9 bases and J by 3 bases, with 14 bases of the junction left unmatched. As DNA, the CDR3 is TGTGCCACTAGTTTAGAAAGACAGGGAAACTACGAGCAGTACTTC. Translation gives CATSLERQGNYEQYF. The whole variable domain, filled in from reference TRBV15 and TRBJ2-7, reads DAMVIQNPRYQVTQFGKPVTLSCSQTLNHNVMYWYQQKSSQAPKLLFHYYDKDFNNEADTPDNFQSRRPNTSFCFLDIRSPGLGDTAMYLCATSLERQGNYEQYFGPGTRLTVT.

The table lists this clone with a few counts. The rearrangement links TRBV5-1 to TRBJ2-5, with TRBD2 identical over 8 bases. The CDR3 runs 15 residues. V shed 3 bases, J shed 3 bases, and the junction held 7 bases outside the gene matches. Germline V gene data show CDR1 as SGHRS and CDR2 as YFSETQ. CDR3 coding DNA: TGCGCCAGCAGCTCGGTACTAGCGGTAAAAGAGACCCAGTACTTC. Encoded protein: CASSSVLAVKETQYF.

This clone has just a few counts. The chain uses TRBV5-6 and TRBJ2-1; D not certain. This CDR3 is 16 amino acids long. Trimming pared 0 bases from V and 0 bases from J, leaving 10 bases between. CDR1 SGHDT and CDR2 YYEEEE come from the germline V gene. The CDR3 nucleotides are TGTGCCAGCAGCTTGGATGGCCGGAGCTCCTACAATGAGCAGTTCTTC. Its protein product is CASSLDGRSSYNEQFF.

In this sample, this clone turned up once. This sequence joins TRBV11-2 and TRBJ1-2, with TRBD1 matching 7 bases. The CDR3 totals 15 residues. Germline V gene data show CDR1 as SGHAT and CDR2 as FQNNGV. J was trimmed by 4 bases and V by 0 bases; bases with no gene match: 5. The CDR3 loop is CASSLDQGVGYGYTF. In DNA form, the CDR3 reads TGTGCCAGCAGCTTAGATCAGGGGGTAGGCTATGGCTACACCTTC.